Listed here are 27 T cell receptor beta chains from one sample, sequenced in a study of blood T cell repertoires in COVID-19. Assay used: immunoSEQ multiplex PCR; TCRdb lists only in-frame clones, some missing. This table holds about 280,000 clones, roughly 90% found once. The sample consisted of peripheral blood. The source of these receptors is a man between 18 and 35 years old with active or convalescent COVID-19.

The chain uses TRBV9 and TRBJ1-4, with 8 bases matching TRBD1. Germline-derived CDR1 and CDR2 are SGDLS and YYNGEE. The CDR3 is 15 amino acids. The ends lost 4 bases at V and 7 bases at J; junction bases unmatched: 9. CDR3 sequence reads: CASSLSAGGGEKLFF. CDR3 nucleotide sequence: TGTGCCAGCAGCCTTTCGGCAGGGGGCGGTGAAAAACTGTTTTTT.

The chain couples TRBV3-1 (or the pseudogene TRBV3-2) to TRBJ2-5, with D hard to call. The CDR3 extends over 11 amino acids. Trimming took off 1 base at V and 5 bases at J, with 2 bases between the two ends. Looked up from germline, CDR1 is LGHDT and CDR2 is YNNKEL (reference sequence). The DNA for the CDR3 is TGTGCCAGCAGCCAAGCTGAGACCCAGTACTTC. Translating it yields CASSQAETQYF.

This clone was seen a single time. The chain couples TRBV4-1 to TRBJ1-6; 7 nucleotides align to TRBD1. The CDR3 length is 17 residues. Germline trimming cut 0 bases from V and 8 bases from J; bases unmatched to any gene: 10. CDR1 and CDR2 (germline): MGHRA, YSYEKL. The DNA of the CDR3 is TGCGCCAGCAGCCAAGATCTTGCACAGGGGTTGCATTCACCCCTCCACTTT. Its translation: CASSQDLAQGLHSPLHF.

About this clone itself: This same CDR3 is encoded by further DNA sequences in the sample. The chain is built from TRBV11-2 and TRBJ2-7; 7 bases agree with TRBD1. The germline gives CDR1 SGHAT, CDR2 FQNNGV. The J segment lost 2 bases and the V segment lost 1 base, leaving 2 bases of the junction unmatched. This CDR3 has 14 residues. The CDR3 bases are TGTGCCAGCAGCTTAGGTCAGGGGGCCTACGAGCAGTACTTC. This codes for CASSLGQGAYEQYF.

This chain's CDR3 is CASSYSSGESDTQYF. The CDR3 DNA reads TGTGCCAGCAGTTACAGCAGCGGGGAATCGGATACGCAGTATTTT. The V call is TRBV6-2 or TRBV6-3, the J call TRBJ2-3, with 7 bases lining up with TRBD2. Germline V CDR1 and CDR2: MNHEY, SVGEGT. V was clipped by 2 bases and J by 6 bases; unmatched bases: 8. CDR3 length: 15 amino acids.

This chain joins TRBV20-1 and TRBJ2-1, with TRBD2 identical over 7 bases. CDR1 is DFQATT, CDR2 SNEGSKA, per germline (reference sequence). V was pared by 5 bases and J by 9 bases, with 4 bases of the junction left unmatched. The CDR3 has 11 residues. The CDR3 loop is CSARLAGEQFF. The CDR3 bases are TGCAGTGCTCGACTAGCCGGTGAGCAGTTCTTC.

The J gene is TRBJ1-1, the V gene TRBV7-2; D gene ambiguous. Germline CDR1 and CDR2: SGHTA and FQGNSA. V lost 5 bases, J lost 6 bases, and 7 bases lay in between. The CDR3 extends over 11 amino acids. This CDR3 is CASSPLSEAFF. The CDR3, as DNA: TGTGCCAGCAGCCCCTTGTCTGAAGCTTTCTTT.

The chain uses TRBV6-5 and TRBJ2-4; D possibly corresponds to TRBD2 (5 bases). Trimming took off 6 bases at V and 2 bases at J, with 11 bases between the two ends. Germline loops: CDR1 MNHEY, CDR2 SVGAGI. CDR3 size: 14 residues. The CDR3 sequence is CASRVGETKNIQYF. The CDR3 DNA reads as TGTGCCAGCAGGGTGGGAGAGACCAAAAACATTCAGTACTTC.

This rearrangement joins TRBV5-8 to TRBJ2-7; TRBD1 matches at 8 bases. This CDR3 is built from 14 residues. In germline, CDR1 is SGHTS, CDR2 YDEGEE. Unmatched junction bases numbered 3, after V lost 4 bases and J lost 0 bases. CDR3 nucleotides: TGTGCCAGCAGCATGGACAGGGCCTCCTACGAGCAGTACTTC. Translated, it gives CASSMDRASYEQYF.

This clone was recorded only once. The chain's CDR3 is CASSQGRYSDTQYF. For the CDR3, the DNA is TGCGCCAGCAGCCAAGGTCGGTATAGCGATACGCAGTATTTT. J is TRBJ2-3 and V is TRBV4-3, with no clear D. Trimming shortened V by 1 base and J by 6 bases, and 11 bases separated the two germline ends. The CDR3 has 14 amino acids. Germline V gene lookup returns CDR1 LGHNA and CDR2 YSLEER.

V usage is TRBV9 and J usage is TRBJ1-1, with D unresolved. The CDR3 runs 15 residues. V lost 4 bases to trimming and J lost 2 bases, with 15 bases between them. Germline CDR1 and CDR2: SGDLS and YYNGEE. The CDR3 loop reads CASSPWGGGNTEAFF. CDR3 DNA: TGTGCCAGCAGCCCGTGGGGAGGCGGAAACACTGAAGCTTTCTTT.

The chain employs TRBV27 and TRBJ1-3, with D uncertain. V dropped 7 bases and J dropped 0 bases, with 10 bases sitting between them. The CDR3 has 14 amino acids. CDR1 and CDR2 (germline): MNHEY, SMNVEV (reference sequence). CDR3 sequence: CASKLRDSGNTIYF. CDR3 DNA sequence: TGTGCCAGCAAATTGCGAGACTCTGGAAACACCATATATTTT.

This clone has just one count. The chain has TRBV27 and TRBJ2-4, with D uncertain. CDR1 is MNHEY, CDR2 SMNVEV, per germline (reference sequence). Trimming removed 7 bases from V and 7 bases from J, with 14 bases in between. The CDR3 contains 13 residues. The CDR3 DNA sequence: TGTGCCAGCACTTCCCAATTCAGGAACATTCAGTACTTC. This codes for CASTSQFRNIQYF.

The chain employs TRBV14 and TRBJ2-3; possibly TRBD2 for D (7 bases). This CDR3 is 18 amino acids long. The V end lost 0 bases, the J end lost 2 bases, and 18 bases lay between the germline ends. Germline values: CDR1 SGHDN, CDR2 FVKESK. This chain's CDR3 is CASSQDPWRGGYTDTQYF. CDR3 in DNA: TGTGCCAGCAGCCAAGATCCCTGGAGGGGGGGATACACAGATACGCAGTATTTT.

This clone showed up just a few times. The chain joins TRBV6-2 or TRBV6-3 to TRBJ1-5; D gene unclear. The CDR3 has 11 residues. Per the germline V gene, CDR1 is MNHEY and CDR2 is SVGEGT. Trimming pared 4 bases from V and 6 bases from J, leaving 4 bases between. CDR3 nucleotide sequence: TGTGCCAGCAGTTCGGGTCAGCCCCAGCATTTT. This codes for CASSSGQPQHF.

V usage is TRBV2 and J usage is TRBJ1-6; D gene ambiguous. Trimming left V 4 bases short and J 7 bases short, with 8 bases between. The CDR3 loop spans 13 amino acids. In germline, CDR1 is SNHLY, CDR2 FYNNEI. In DNA, the CDR3 is TGTGCCAGCAGTGCCGCGGGGAATTCACCCCTCCACTTT. It yields the protein CASSAAGNSPLHF.

The J gene is TRBJ1-2, the V gene TRBV27, with 11 bases that match TRBD1. Germline values: CDR1 MNHEY, CDR2 SMNVEV (reference sequence). Germline trimming cut 7 bases from V and 7 bases from J; bases unmatched to any gene: 20. The CDR3 loop spans 18 amino acids. The CDR3 coding sequence is TGTGCCAGCAAGCTAACCGGGACAGGGGGAATATTGGTTAGTGGCTACACCTTC. Translating gives CASKLTGTGGILVSGYTF.

The V and J genes are TRBV6-5 and TRBJ1-2, with D unresolved. Looked up from germline, CDR1 is MNHEY and CDR2 is SVGAGI. CDR3 length: 15 amino acids. Trimming pared 2 bases from V and 0 bases from J, leaving 10 bases between. The DNA of the CDR3 is TGTGCCAGCAGTTACGATGTGGCCTCTAACTATGGCTACACCTTC. Translated: CASSYDVASNYGYTF.

This sequence joins TRBV19 and TRBJ2-7; no definite D call. CDR1 and CDR2 (germline): LNHDA, SQIVND (reference sequence). Trimming stripped 10 bases from V and 5 bases from J, with 12 bases between. The CDR3 loop spans 11 amino acids. The CDR3 region has the DNA TGTGCCACGAGGTATCTCGACGAGCAGTACTTC. Protein product: CATRYLDEQYF.

The chain is built from TRBV28 and TRBJ2-7; D is possibly TRBD1 (7 bases). V shed 5 bases and J shed 2 bases, with 13 bases lying between them. The length of the CDR3 is 14 residues. Germline V lookup: CDR1 MDHEN, CDR2 SYDVKM. The CDR3 spells CASSPSGGTYEQYF. The CDR3 DNA reads TGTGCCAGCAGTCCTTCAGGGGGGACCTACGAGCAGTACTTC.

The chain joins TRBV18 to TRBJ1-1, with D possibly TRBD1 on 5 matching bases. This CDR3 comprises 15 residues. The V gene lost 2 bases and the J gene lost 0 bases, with 10 bases spanning the gap. Germline-derived CDR1 and CDR2 are KGHSH and LQKENI. For the CDR3, the DNA is TGTGCCAGCTCACCATCCACAGGATTGAACACTGAAGCTTTCTTT. Residues: CASSPSTGLNTEAFF.

The V call is TRBV2, the J call TRBJ2-1; TRBD1 is a possible D gene (6 bases). The CDR3 contains 13 residues. V lost 11 bases and J lost 15, with 26 bases in between. Germline V gene lookup returns CDR1 SNHLY and CDR2 FYNNEI. CDR3 in DNA: TGTGCCGGCAAAACAGGGCCCCTTTCTTCATTGTTCTTC. This gives the protein CAGKTGPLSSLFF.

J is TRBJ1-3 and V is TRBV6-6, with TRBD1 as a possible D gene (6 bases). The CDR3 totals 17 residues. Trimming cost V 5 bases and J 0 bases, with 17 bases left between them. Germline lookup yields CDR1 MNHNY and CDR2 SVGAGI (reference sequence). The CDR3 is CASSLSSGTSSGNTIYF. The CDR3, as DNA: TGTGCCAGCAGTCTTTCGTCCGGGACAAGCTCTGGAAACACCATATATTTT.

The chain recombines TRBV18 with TRBJ1-2, with 8 bases identical to TRBD1. CDR1 is KGHSH and CDR2 is LQKENI in the germline V gene. The CDR3 has 14 amino acids. Germline trimming cut 3 bases from V and 5 bases from J; bases unmatched to any gene: 5. For the CDR3, the DNA is TGTGCCAGCTCACCCGACAGGGGCCAATATGGCTACACCTTC. Translation: CASSPDRGQYGYTF.

V usage is TRBV2 and J usage is TRBJ2-2, with a possible D match to TRBD1 (6 bases). Germline CDR1 and CDR2: SNHLY and FYNNEI. CDR3 length: 13 amino acids. V lost 5 bases and J lost 6, with 10 bases in between. In nucleotides, the CDR3 is TGTGCCAGCAGTAACAGGGAACCCGGGGAGCTGTTTTTT. This gives the protein CASSNREPGELFF.

The CDR3 sequence: CATSRGPPGGGTGELFF. The CDR3 coding sequence is TGTGCCACCAGCAGAGGCCCACCGGGGGGCGGAACCGGGGAGCTGTTTTTT. This sequence joins TRBV15 and TRBJ2-2; D perhaps matches TRBD2 (7 bases). The V end lost 1 base, the J end lost 5 bases, and 17 bases lay between the germline ends. The CDR3 is made up of 17 amino acids. Per the germline V gene, CDR1 is LNHNV and CDR2 is YYDKDF (reference sequence). Full variable domain (rest looked up from reference TRBV15 and TRBJ2-2): DAMVIQNPRYQVTQFGKPVTLSCSQTLNHNVMYWYQQKSSQAPKLLFHYYDKDFNNEADTPDNFQSRRPNTSFCFLDIRSPGLGDTAMYLCATSRGPPGGGTGELFFGEGSRLTVL.

The V call is TRBV7-9, the J call TRBJ1-2, with 9 bases lining up with TRBD1. V dropped 6 bases and J dropped 4; count of bases not matched to a gene: 12. The length of the CDR3 is 16 residues. Germline loops: CDR1 SEHNR, CDR2 FQNEAQ (reference sequence). The CDR3 bases are TGTGCCAGCAGTTTTTTTTCCGGACAGGGGATCTATGGCTACACCTTC. Translated: CASSFFSGQGIYGYTF.